One and the same sample provided the 30 T cell receptor beta chains below, sequenced in a study of beta chain features in type 1 diabetes. Study-wide findings and caveats: Shortening of TCRB CDR3s, moderate but significant, appeared in all four CD4+ subsets of Type 1 diabetes patients.

Sequencing targeted expressed TCRB transcripts, as all isolated RNA had been reverse transcribed. Generated by immunoSEQ multiplex PCR, the TCRdb table keeps only in-frame clones and is missing some. There are a few hundred thousand clones in the sample; 20% occur only once, and around 0.028% lies in the top ten. These receptors have no known antigen. Sample: naive CD4+ T cells from blood. All receptors come from a woman in her forties with type 1 diabetes.

The chain is built from TRBV4-1 and TRBJ2-3; D is undetermined. V was clipped by 0 bases and J by 9 bases, with 10 bases between them. Germline V lookup: CDR1 MGHRA, CDR2 YSYEKL. The CDR3 length is 13 residues. This CDR3 reads CASSQDVSSTQYF. The DNA of the CDR3 is TGCGCCAGCAGCCAAGATGTCAGTAGCACGCAGTATTTT.

This clone was counted between two and nine times. V gene TRBV6-5 combines with J gene TRBJ2-7; TRBD1 might be the D (6 bases). Trimming removed 4 bases from V and 1 base from J, with 11 bases in between. Germline V lookup: CDR1 MNHEY, CDR2 SVGAGI. CDR3 length: 14 amino acids. CDR3 residues: CASSSAGESYEQYF. DNA of the CDR3: TGTGCCAGCAGTTCGGCAGGGGAGTCCTACGAGCAGTACTTC.

Here the CDR3 reads CASSVVDTGWETQYF. The CDR3 bases are TGTGCCAGCAGCGTAGTAGATACAGGTTGGGAGACCCAGTACTTC. The chain links TRBV9 to TRBJ2-5; tentative D call: TRBD1 (5 bases). Looked up from germline, CDR1 is SGDLS and CDR2 is YYNGEE. V lost 0 bases and J lost 5, with 14 bases in between. The CDR3 is made up of 15 amino acids.

This clone was seen only a few times. The gene calls are TRBV11-2 and TRBJ2-7; 10 bases map to TRBD1. The V and J ends lost 5 bases and 4 bases, in that order; junction bases with no gene match: 8. The CDR3 length is 15 residues. Germline CDR1 SGHAT, CDR2 FQNNGV. CDR3 protein: CASSLMGQGIYEQYF. In DNA form, the CDR3 reads TGTGCCAGCAGCCTCATGGGACAGGGGATATACGAGCAGTACTTC.

This clone occurred a few times. The genes are TRBV29-1 and TRBJ1-1, with TRBD1 matching over 7 bases. Germline CDR1 reads SQVTM; CDR2 reads ANQGSEA. CDR3 length: 14 residues. Trimming removed 7 bases from V and 7 bases from J; junction bases left unmatched: 15. The CDR3 sequence is CSGAQGVGSSEAFF. In DNA, the CDR3 is TGCAGCGGGGCCCAGGGGGTGGGATCCAGTGAAGCTTTCTTT.

This clone was seen a few times. The chain recombines TRBV5-4 with TRBJ2-5; tentative D call: TRBD2 (5 bases). The CDR3 spans 15 residues. Germline CDR1 is SGHNT and CDR2 is YYREEE (reference sequence). The V end lost 3 bases, the J end lost 1 base, and 13 bases lay between the germline ends. CDR3 bases: TGTGCCAGCAGCTGGGGTTCGAGGGCCCAAGAGACCCAGTACTTC. This codes for CASSWGSRAQETQYF.

This clone came up a few times. The same CDR3 can be traced to other DNA sequences in this sample. This chain connects TRBV5-1 to TRBJ1-5, with 8 bases aligning to TRBD1. The CDR3 totals 14 residues. Germline CDR1 reads SGHRS; CDR2 reads YFSETQ. After removal of 4 bases from V and 4 bases from J, the junction contained 4 bases not matched to a gene. DNA for the CDR3: TGCGCCAGCAGCCCGGGACAGGCTAATCAGCCCCAGCATTTT. Translated: CASSPGQANQPQHF.

This clone was seen a handful of times. The V call is TRBV28, the J call TRBJ2-7, with D possibly being TRBD2 (5 bases). Germline V gives CDR1 MDHEN, CDR2 SYDVKM. The length of the CDR3 is 12 residues. The V gene lost 3 bases and the J gene lost 5 bases, with 8 bases spanning the gap. The CDR3 coding sequence is TGTGCCAGCAGTTTGCGGGCCCACGAGCAGTACTTC. It codes for CASSLRAHEQYF.

The CDR3 is CASSQTRGLAGHTDTQYF. CDR3 coding DNA: TGCGCCAGCAGCCAAACGCGGGGACTAGCGGGGCACACAGATACGCAGTATTTT. The chain carries TRBV4-3 and TRBJ2-3; TRBD2 matches 13 bases. This CDR3 spans 18 amino acids. Unmatched junction bases numbered 7, after V lost 2 bases and J lost 2 bases. CDR1 is LGHNA and CDR2 is YSLEER in the germline V gene.

The chain employs TRBV4-1 and TRBJ1-2; D unresolved. The CDR3 is 17 amino acids. Germline loops: CDR1 MGHRA, CDR2 YSYEKL. The V gene lost 3 bases and the J gene lost 3 bases, with 20 bases spanning the gap. The CDR3 bases are TGCGCCAGCAGCCAGACCTACGGGGAGGGATTGTACTATGGCTACACCTTC. It codes for CASSQTYGEGLYYGYTF.

In its sample, this clone was seen a few times. The J gene is TRBJ1-4, the V gene TRBV13; possible D gene TRBD1, 5 bases. The CDR3 sequence is 14 residues long. V was clipped by 5 bases and J by 8 bases, with 15 bases between them. Germline CDR1 is PRHDT and CDR2 is FYEKMQ (reference sequence). The CDR3 region is CASSLGADGEKLFF. CDR3 bases: TGTGCCAGCAGCCTTGGGGCAGACGGGGAAAAACTGTTTTTT. Supplemented by reference TRBV13 and TRBJ1-4, the full variable domain reads AAGVIQSPRHLIKEKRETATLKCYPIPRHDTVYWYQQGPGQDPQFLISFYEKMQSDKGSIPDRFSAQQFSDYHSELNMSSLELGDSALYFCASSLGADGEKLFFGSGTQLSVL.

The chain is built from TRBV7-2 and TRBJ1-6; D unclear. V was cut by 3 bases and J by 3 bases, with 12 bases left in between. The CDR3 runs 16 residues. Germline V gene data show CDR1 as SGHTA and CDR2 as FQGNSA. The CDR3 loop reads CASSLRQQLYNSPLHF. CDR3 DNA: TGTGCCAGCAGCTTGCGTCAACAGCTCTATAATTCACCCCTCCACTTT.

This clone appeared a few times. This chain links TRBV5-1 with TRBJ2-3, with D possibly being TRBD1 (5 bases). The CDR3 extends over 13 amino acids. The germline V gene has CDR1 SGHRS and CDR2 YFSETQ. With 4 bases removed from V and 6 bases from J, the gap between germline ends came to 12 bases. CDR3 in DNA: TGCGCCAGCAGCAGGGGCCAGTTGGATACGCAGTATTTT. This translates into CASSRGQLDTQYF.

This clone has a single count. V is TRBV6-5 and J is TRBJ2-1; 13 nucleotides line up with TRBD2. Germline lookup yields CDR1 MNHEY and CDR2 SVGAGI. The CDR3 runs 16 residues. V dropped 0 bases and J dropped 9; count of bases not matched to a gene: 5. CDR3 in amino acids: CASSYSTTSGRGEQFF. The CDR3 bases are TGTGCCAGCAGTTACTCGACAACTAGCGGGAGGGGTGAGCAGTTCTTC.

Of note for this clone: The sample has other DNA sequences that encode this CDR3 too. The chain couples TRBV29-1 to TRBJ2-5, with a possible D match to TRBD1 (5 bases). Germline loops: CDR1 SQVTM, CDR2 ANQGSEA. This CDR3 spans 11 amino acids. V gave up 6 bases and J gave up 1 base, with 6 bases separating them. The CDR3 DNA is TGCAGCGTGGGGCCCCAAGAGACCCAGTACTTC. Translated: CSVGPQETQYF.

In this sample, this clone turned up a few times. The gene calls are TRBV5-1 and TRBJ1-3; a weak D match, TRBD1 (5 bases). The CDR3 length is 15 residues. The V end lost 5 bases, the J end lost 0 bases, and 12 bases lay between the germline ends. Germline lookup yields CDR1 SGHRS and CDR2 YFSETQ. CDR3 in amino acids: CASSNFDSSGNTIYF. CDR3 sequence (DNA): TGCGCCAGCAGTAATTTCGACAGCTCTGGAAACACCATATATTTT.

This rearrangement joins TRBV7-9 to TRBJ1-1; TRBD1 matches 9 bases. The CDR3 consists of 14 residues. V lost 7 bases, J lost 7 bases, and 10 bases stayed unmatched. Germline values: CDR1 SEHNR, CDR2 FQNEAQ (reference sequence). The chain's CDR3 is CASIQRQGVDEAFF. The CDR3 DNA follows: TGTGCCAGCATACAACGACAGGGGGTGGATGAAGCTTTCTTT.

This clone was seen more than once but under ten times. The CDR3 loop reads CASSGAVSGSSTDTQYF. In nucleotides, the CDR3 is TGTGCCAGCAGCGGCGCGGTAAGCGGGTCTAGCACAGATACGCAGTATTTT. The rearrangement uses TRBV9 and TRBJ2-3, with D perhaps TRBD2 (6 bases). CDR1 is SGDLS, CDR2 YYNGEE, per germline. The CDR3 is 17 residues long. The V and J ends lost 3 bases and 0 bases respectively, with 17 bases between them.

The chain employs TRBV12-5 and TRBJ2-5; 8 bases align to TRBD1. This CDR3 comprises 16 residues. V lost 3 bases, J lost 7 bases, and 13 bases stayed unmatched. Germline V gene data show CDR1 as LGHNT and CDR2 as FRNRAP. This chain's CDR3 is CASGLGQGSGTGTQYF. For the CDR3, the DNA is TGTGCTAGTGGTTTAGGGCAGGGCTCGGGGACAGGGACCCAGTACTTC.

This clone was seen more than once but under ten times. This chain connects TRBV7-6 to TRBJ2-5, with TRBD1 identical over 10 bases. CDR1 is SGHVS and CDR2 is FNYEAQ in the germline V gene. Trimming took 4 bases from V and 5 from J; bases not matched to a gene: 10. The CDR3 is 16 residues long. The CDR3 sequence is CASSWGQGRNKETQYF. The CDR3 DNA sequence: TGTGCCAGCAGCTGGGGACAGGGGAGGAATAAGGAGACCCAGTACTTC.

The V and J genes are TRBV29-1 and TRBJ2-5; tentative D call: TRBD2 (6 bases). CDR3 length equals 12 residues. V was cut by 5 bases and J by 5 bases, with 12 bases left in between. Per germline, CDR1 SQVTM and CDR2 ANQGSEA. CDR3 loop: CSVREMAETQYF. The CDR3 coding sequence is TGCAGCGTTCGGGAGATGGCGGAGACCCAGTACTTC.

This clone occurred a few times. V usage is TRBV9 and J usage is TRBJ1-1; D is unresolved. The CDR3 is made up of 13 amino acids. Germline V gene data show CDR1 as SGDLS and CDR2 as YYNGEE. Trimming left V 1 base short and J 5 bases short, with 9 bases between. The CDR3 DNA follows: TGTGCCAGCAGCGTATTAGAGGAGACTGAAGCTTTCTTT. Its protein is CASSVLEETEAFF.

With respect to this clone: This specimen includes other DNA sequences encoding the same CDR3. The genes are TRBV18 and TRBJ1-1, with D possibly TRBD1 on 5 matching bases. CDR1 is KGHSH and CDR2 is LQKENI in the germline V gene. CDR3 length: 14 amino acids. The V and J ends lost 3 bases and 3 bases respectively, with 11 bases between them. The CDR3 is CASSPGQADTEAFF. The CDR3 nucleotides read TGTGCCAGCTCACCGGGGCAGGCGGACACTGAAGCTTTCTTT.

In this sample, this clone turned up a few times. This rearrangement joins TRBV19 to TRBJ2-5, with TRBD2 as a possible D gene (5 bases). Germline-derived CDR1 and CDR2 are LNHDA and SQIVND (reference sequence). Trimming removed 6 bases at V and 1 base at J, with 9 bases between. The CDR3 is 13 residues long. The CDR3 loop reads CASRTLGQETQYF. The CDR3 coding sequence is TGTGCCAGTAGGACACTAGGCCAAGAGACCCAGTACTTC.

The CDR3 here is CASSIPTDNYGYTF. DNA of the CDR3: TGTGCCAGTAGTATCCCGACAGACAACTATGGCTACACCTTC. The V gene is TRBV19, the J gene TRBJ1-2, with a weak D call TRBD1 (5 bases). Trimming left V 3 bases short and J 2 bases short, with 10 bases between. This CDR3 contains 14 residues. Germline V CDR1 and CDR2: LNHDA, SQIVND (reference sequence).

This clone showed up just a few times. This sequence joins TRBV7-9 and TRBJ2-4; TRBD2 matches 11 bases. This CDR3 region has 17 residues. Germline CDR1 is SEHNR and CDR2 is FQNEAQ (reference sequence). V dropped 5 bases and J dropped 1; count of bases not matched to a gene: 7. CDR3 protein: CASSPMTSGTAKNIQYF. DNA of the CDR3: TGTGCCAGCAGCCCAATGACTAGCGGGACGGCCAAAAACATTCAGTACTTC.

This clone occurred a few times. The chain links TRBV20-1 to TRBJ2-1, with D possibly being TRBD1 (5 bases). With 3 bases removed from V and 7 bases from J, the gap between germline ends came to 7 bases. This CDR3 has 11 residues. The germline V gene encodes CDR1 DFQATT and CDR2 SNEGSKA (reference sequence). DNA for the CDR3: TGCAGTGCTAGGACAGTTAATGAGCAGTTCTTC. Its protein product is CSARTVNEQFF.

The chain's CDR3 is CASSPLGQVNTGELFF. DNA of the CDR3: TGTGCCAGCAGTCCACTTGGACAGGTTAACACCGGGGAGCTGTTTTTT. The gene calls are TRBV2 and TRBJ2-2, with 7 positions matching TRBD1. From germline, CDR1 is SNHLY and CDR2 FYNNEI. This CDR3 spans 16 amino acids. Trimming at V came to 5 bases and at J to 2 bases, leaving 8 bases not matched to a gene.

This sequence joins TRBV29-1 and TRBJ2-5, with D perhaps matching TRBD1 (5 bases). The CDR3 has 12 amino acids. Per germline, CDR1 SQVTM and CDR2 ANQGSEA. V was pared by 6 bases and J by 5 bases, with 13 bases between. CDR3: CSVGALSETQYF. The CDR3 DNA reads TGCAGCGTAGGGGCCCTCAGCGAGACCCAGTACTTC.

This chain joins TRBV4-1 and TRBJ1-1, with D perhaps TRBD1 (6 bases). This CDR3 contains 14 residues. The V gene's germline CDR1 is MGHRA and CDR2 YSYEKL. Trimming took 2 bases from V and 10 from J, leaving 17 bases between them. The CDR3 is CASSQTGTSHGAFF. Here the CDR3 DNA reads TGCGCCAGCAGCCAAACCGGGACATCCCACGGAGCTTTCTTT.